The 25 T cell receptor beta chains below come from one sample, sequenced in a study of cytomegalovirus exposure and HLA in healthy donors. The table came from immunoSEQ multiplex PCR; TCRdb's copy has only in-frame clones and leaves some out. The repertoire holds around 130,000 clones, with about nine tenths as singletons. What was sequenced was PBMCs. The receptors derive from a young man in good health and CMV-seronegative.

V and J are TRBV2 and TRBJ2-3; D is perhaps TRBD2 (5 bases). The CDR3 is 13 amino acids. V was cut by 10 bases and J by 4 bases, with 15 bases left in between. CDR1 is SNHLY and CDR2 is FYNNEI in the germline V gene. The CDR3 loop reads CATSRWWADTQYF. CDR3 coding DNA: TGTGCCACTAGCCGATGGTGGGCAGATACGCAGTATTTT.

This clone occurred once. The chain employs TRBV9 and TRBJ2-7, with TRBD1 identical over 9 bases. Germline loops: CDR1 SGDLS, CDR2 YYNGEE. The CDR3 sequence is 15 residues long. After removal of 0 bases from V and 2 bases from J, the junction contained 3 bases not matched to a gene. The CDR3 DNA sequence: TGTGCCAGCAGCGTAGGTGGGGACAGGGCCTACGAGCAGTACTTC. Protein: CASSVGGDRAYEQYF.

This clone was observed once. The chain joins TRBV7-3 to TRBJ2-1, with 7 bases that match TRBD1. Germline V gives CDR1 SGHTA, CDR2 FQGTGA. Trimming cost V 5 bases and J 1 base; bases outside gene matches: 5. This CDR3 comprises 15 residues. DNA of the CDR3: TGTGCCAGCAGCCAGGGGGTTGGGTCCTACAATGAGCAGTTCTTC. Amino acid sequence: CASSQGVGSYNEQFF.

This chain joins TRBV2 and TRBJ1-2, with 10 nucleotides matching TRBD1. CDR3 length: 14 residues. Germline-derived CDR1 and CDR2 are SNHLY and FYNNEI. J gave up 7 bases and V 6 bases, and 8 bases lay outside the gene matches. The CDR3 bases are TGTGCCAGCAGCGGGACAGGGGCTGGAAGTGGCTACACCTTC. Protein: CASSGTGAGSGYTF.

The V gene is TRBV4-2, the J gene TRBJ2-7; 7 nucleotides agree with TRBD1. CDR3 length: 15 residues. Looked up from germline, CDR1 is LGHNA and CDR2 is YNFKEQ. Trimming removed 4 bases from V and 3 bases from J; junction bases left unmatched: 9. The CDR3 region is CASSRTGTEIYEQYF. The CDR3 DNA sequence: TGTGCCAGCAGCCGGACCGGGACAGAGATCTACGAGCAGTACTTC.

This chain connects TRBV13 to TRBJ2-7; D might be TRBD1 (6 bases). V shed 5 bases and J shed 3 bases, with 20 bases lying between them. From germline, CDR1 is PRHDT and CDR2 FYEKMQ (reference sequence). The CDR3 consists of 16 residues. The CDR3 protein is CASSAWRTEKSYEQYF. DNA for the CDR3: TGTGCCAGCAGCGCCTGGCGGACAGAAAAGAGCTACGAGCAGTACTTC.

The chain links TRBV7-9 to TRBJ2-1, with 8 bases aligning to TRBD1. Germline CDR1 SEHNR, CDR2 FQNEAQ (reference sequence). This CDR3 is 16 amino acids long. Trimming at V came to 6 bases and at J to 0 bases, leaving 7 bases not matched to a gene. DNA of the CDR3: TGTGCCAGCAGACCGGGGACAGGAGTCTCCTACAATGAGCAGTTCTTC. Its translation is CASRPGTGVSYNEQFF. The full variable domain, completed using reference TRBV7-9 and TRBJ2-1, is DTGVSQNPRHKITKRGQNVTFRCDPISEHNRLYWYRQTLGQGPEFLTYFQNEAQLEKSRLLSDRFSAERPKGSFSTLEIQRTEQGDSAMYLCASRPGTGVSYNEQFFGPGTRLTVL.

The chain links TRBV5-6 to TRBJ1-1; D unresolved. The length of the CDR3 is 14 residues. Germline V gives CDR1 SGHDT, CDR2 YYEEEE. The V gene lost 2 bases and the J gene lost 0 bases, with 8 bases spanning the gap. In nucleotides, the CDR3 is TGTGCCAGCAGCTTCGGGAGCTTGAACACTGAAGCTTTCTTT. This gives the protein CASSFGSLNTEAFF.

Regarding this clone: The sample contains more than one DNA sequence encoding this CDR3. The J gene is TRBJ2-1, the V gene TRBV6-4, with D possibly TRBD2 on 7 matching bases. V lost 5 bases and J lost 6, with 11 bases in between. Germline V CDR1 and CDR2: MRHNA, SNTAGT. The CDR3 is 13 amino acids. The CDR3 nucleotides are TGTGCCAGCAGTCGGGGAGGGGGCAATGAGCAGTTCTTC. Its translation: CASSRGGGNEQFF.

The J gene is TRBJ1-6, the V gene TRBV6-1, with TRBD1 identical over 7 bases. The CDR3 extends over 15 amino acids. CDR1 and CDR2 (germline): MNHNS, SASEGT. The trim removed 6 bases at V and 15 bases at J, leaving 17 bases unmatched. The CDR3 loop reads CASSPQGLAGLDLHF. CDR3 nucleotides: TGTGCCAGCAGCCCACAGGGGCTCGCGGGTTTGGACCTCCACTTT.

V usage is TRBV12-5 and J usage is TRBJ2-1; a possible D gene is TRBD2 (6 bases). CDR1 is LGHNT and CDR2 is FRNRAP in the germline V gene. The germline V and J ends were trimmed by 2 bases and 4 bases, with 12 bases remaining between them. The CDR3 sequence is 15 residues long. The CDR3 reads CASGLRAGRYNEQFF. CDR3 bases: TGTGCTAGTGGTTTGCGGGCAGGGAGGTACAATGAGCAGTTCTTC.

The V gene is TRBV4-2, the J gene TRBJ1-3, with D possibly TRBD1 on 5 matching bases. The germline V gene encodes CDR1 LGHNA and CDR2 YNFKEQ. The CDR3 sequence is 15 residues long. The V and J ends lost 1 base and 4 bases respectively, with 11 bases between them. The CDR3 bases are TGTGCCAGCAGCCAAGGATCAGGGTCAGGAAACACCATATATTTT. Its protein is CASSQGSGSGNTIYF.

The rearrangement uses TRBV5-1 and TRBJ2-5; a possible D gene is TRBD2 (5 bases). This CDR3 has 16 amino acids. The germline V and J ends were trimmed by 3 bases and 5 bases, with 20 bases remaining between them. Germline-derived CDR1 and CDR2 are SGHRS and YFSETQ. The CDR3 DNA is TGCGCCAGCAGCTCCCCGGTACTAGATCAGGAGGAGACCCAGTACTTC. Protein sequence: CASSSPVLDQEETQYF.

V and J are TRBV7-2 and TRBJ1-2; D uncertain. The CDR3 sequence is 15 residues long. The germline gives CDR1 SGHTA, CDR2 FQGNSA. V lost 1 base and J lost 4, with 13 bases in between. CDR3 in DNA: TGTGCCAGCAGCTTAGGGGGAGGGTTGAGCTATGGCTACACCTTC. It codes for CASSLGGGLSYGYTF.

The rearrangement links TRBV5-6 to TRBJ1-5; tentatively, D is TRBD1 (5 bases). Trimming shortened V by 1 base and J by 0 bases, and 11 bases separated the two germline ends. Germline-derived CDR1 and CDR2 are SGHDT and YYEEEE. This CDR3 spans 16 amino acids. Written as DNA, the CDR3 is TGTGCCAGCAGCTTGTTGGGAGGGGATAGCAATCAGCCCCAGCATTTT. It encodes CASSLLGGDSNQPQHF.

This clone showed up just a few times. The V call is TRBV7-9, the J call TRBJ1-6; TRBD1 is a possible D gene (6 bases). V gave up 1 base and J gave up 7 bases, with 17 bases separating them. From germline, CDR1 is SEHNR and CDR2 FQNEAQ (reference sequence). The CDR3 is 17 amino acids. DNA for the CDR3: TGTGCCAGCAGCTTAGTCGACAGGTCTAGGCGCAATTCACCCCTCCACTTT. This codes for CASSLVDRSRRNSPLHF.

The sample holds one count of this clone. This rearrangement joins TRBV7-9 to TRBJ1-2, with a possible D match to TRBD1 (6 bases). Germline loops: CDR1 SEHNR, CDR2 FQNEAQ (reference sequence). Trimming removed 3 bases from V and 1 base from J, with 15 bases in between. The CDR3 runs to 16 residues. In DNA, the CDR3 is TGTGCCAGCAGCTTCTACCCGCAGGGGTATAACTATGGCTACACCTTC. This encodes CASSFYPQGYNYGYTF.

This sequence joins TRBV2 and TRBJ2-5; perhaps TRBD2 as D (5 bases). Germline V gives CDR1 SNHLY, CDR2 FYNNEI. V was clipped by 4 bases and J by 5 bases, with 14 bases between them. There are 14 residues in the CDR3. CDR3 in amino acids: CASSAGSPLETQYF. CDR3 DNA: TGTGCCAGCAGTGCGGGGTCTCCTCTTGAGACCCAGTACTTC.

J is TRBJ1-6 and V is TRBV7-9, with D possibly being TRBD1 (5 bases). Germline V lookup: CDR1 SEHNR, CDR2 FQNEAQ (reference sequence). This CDR3 spans 15 amino acids. The V end lost 0 bases, the J end lost 6 bases, and 9 bases lay between the germline ends. The CDR3 is CASSLAGGGNSPLHF. DNA of the CDR3: TGTGCCAGCAGCTTAGCGGGGGGTGGTAATTCACCCCTCCACTTT.

The J gene is TRBJ1-2, the V gene TRBV6-5; D is possibly TRBD1 (6 bases). This CDR3 is built from 16 residues. With 0 bases removed from V and 4 bases from J, the gap between germline ends came to 15 bases. Germline V gives CDR1 MNHEY, CDR2 SVGAGI. The CDR3 loop is CASSYSVGGAGYGYTF. The CDR3 region has the DNA TGTGCCAGCAGTTACTCGGTTGGGGGCGCGGGCTATGGCTACACCTTC.

The V gene is TRBV5-6, the J gene TRBJ2-7, with 8 bases that match TRBD1. Germline CDR1 and CDR2: SGHDT and YYEEEE. The CDR3 is 13 residues long. The V segment lost 7 bases and the J segment 5 bases; nucleotides outside the gene matches: 8. Written as DNA, the CDR3 is TGTGCCAGCTATCGACAGGGGACCAACGAGCAGTACTTC. Amino acids: CASYRQGTNEQYF.

J is TRBJ2-3 and V is TRBV7-2, with a tentative D call TRBD2 (6 bases). Deletions cut 1 base from V and 2 bases from J, with 16 bases between. CDR3 length equals 17 residues. CDR1 and CDR2 (germline): SGHTA, FQGNSA. The CDR3 sequence: CASSLGGTSNPTDTQYF. DNA of the CDR3: TGTGCCAGCAGCTTAGGCGGGACTTCGAACCCCACAGATACGCAGTATTTT. The full variable domain, with the rest looked up from reference TRBV7-2 and TRBJ2-3, is GAGVSQSPSNKVTEKGKDVELRCDPISGHTALYWYRQSLGQGLEFLIYFQGNSAPDKSGLPSDRFSAERTGGSVSTLTIQRTQQEDSAVYLCASSLGGTSNPTDTQYFGPGTRLTVL.

This clone showed up just a few times. This chain joins TRBV14 and TRBJ1-4, with 12 bases that match TRBD1. The CDR3 contains 16 residues. V trimming: 4 bases; J trimming: 4 bases; junction bases outside the gene matches: 4. Germline lookup yields CDR1 SGHDN and CDR2 FVKESK. The CDR3 spells CASSRGTGGSNEKLFF. CDR3 DNA sequence: TGTGCCAGCAGCCGGGGGACAGGGGGCAGTAATGAAAAACTGTTTTTT.

This clone was seen once. This chain uses TRBV9 with TRBJ2-5, with no clear D. This CDR3 has 14 amino acids. Trimming took off 0 bases at V and 7 bases at J, with 13 bases between the two ends. Germline-derived CDR1 and CDR2 are SGDLS and YYNGEE. In DNA form, the CDR3 reads TGTGCCAGCAGCGTAGGTGCGGTCCCGGGGACCCAGTACTTC. Its translation: CASSVGAVPGTQYF. Full variable domain (missing parts from reference TRBV9 and TRBJ2-5): DSGVTQTPKHLITATGQRVTLRCSPRSGDLSVYWYQQSLDQGLQFLIQYYNGEERAKGNILERFSAQQFPDLHSELNLSSLELGDSALYFCASSVGAVPGTQYFGPGTRLLVL.

This chain connects TRBV5-4 to TRBJ1-1; 7 nucleotides line up with TRBD1. V was clipped by 10 bases and J by 2 bases; unmatched bases: 11. The CDR3 sequence is 14 residues long. The germline V gene has CDR1 SGHNT and CDR2 YYREEE (reference sequence). The CDR3, as DNA: TGTGCCGTAAGGGGGCCCTTGTCAAACACTGAAGCTTTCTTT. It yields the protein CAVRGPLSNTEAFF. The full variable domain, in which reference TRBV5-4 and TRBJ1-1 provide the parts outside the CDR3, is ETGVTQSPTHLIKTRGQQVTLRCSSQSGHNTVSWYQQALGQGPQFIFQYYREEENGRGNFPPRFSGLQFPNYSSELNVNALELDDSALYLCAVRGPLSNTEAFFGQGTRLTVV.